A single sample gave rise to the 8 T cell receptor beta chains below, sequenced in a study of T cell responses to AZD1222 COVID-19 vaccine. Using immunoSEQ multiplex PCR, the repertoire was profiled, and TCRdb retains in-frame clones only, with some absent. The repertoire holds about 140,000 clones, with around 94% as singletons. Sequencing was performed on peripheral blood, taken 28 days after the second AZD1222 dose. Source of these receptors: an adult who received the AZD1222 COVID-19 vaccine.

The chain carries TRBV5-6 and TRBJ1-1; D may be TRBD1 (5 bases). The CDR3 is made up of 14 amino acids. The V end was cut by 0 bases, the J end by 7 bases, with 13 bases between. Looked up from germline, CDR1 is SGHDT and CDR2 is YYEEEE. CDR3 in amino acids: CASSLGQGVGEAFF. CDR3 DNA sequence: TGTGCCAGCAGCTTGGGCCAGGGTGTAGGTGAAGCTTTCTTT.

The rearrangement joins TRBV27 to TRBJ2-5; tentative D call: TRBD2 (5 bases). Trimming removed 5 bases at V and 5 bases at J, with 9 bases between. The CDR3 totals 12 residues. The germline V gene has CDR1 MNHEY and CDR2 SMNVEV (reference sequence). CDR3 nucleotide sequence: TGTGCCAGCAGTCCCGGGAAGGAGACCCAGTACTTC. Amino acids: CASSPGKETQYF.

The chain employs TRBV11-3 and TRBJ2-7; D is unresolved. Germline V gene sequence: CDR1 SGHNT, CDR2 YENEEA. Trimming pared 5 bases from V and 2 bases from J, leaving 16 bases between. The CDR3 totals 15 residues. In nucleotides, the CDR3 is TGTGCCAGCAGCCTGGGGTATGGGCTTACCTACGAGCAGTACTTC. It yields the protein CASSLGYGLTYEQYF.

V is TRBV6-5 and J is TRBJ1-4, with TRBD1 as a possible D gene (5 bases). This CDR3 comprises 12 residues. The V gene lost 8 bases and the J gene lost 7 bases, with 11 bases spanning the gap. Germline CDR1 and CDR2: MNHEY and SVGAGI. Here the CDR3 DNA reads TGTGCCAGCTACGGGGGACTTGAAAAACTGTTTTTT. It is translated as CASYGGLEKLFF.

This sequence joins TRBV30 and TRBJ1-2; the match to TRBD1 covers 7 bases. The CDR3 has 12 residues. With V trimmed by 4 bases and J by 2 bases, 1 base remained unmatched. Germline values: CDR1 GTSNPN, CDR2 SVGIG (reference sequence). DNA of the CDR3: TGTGCCTGGACAGGGGGAAACTATGGCTACACCTTC. Its translation is CAWTGGNYGYTF.

The chain has TRBV27 and TRBJ2-1; 7 bases align to TRBD2. V was pared by 6 bases and J by 4 bases, with 6 bases of the junction left unmatched. Germline V gives CDR1 MNHEY, CDR2 SMNVEV (reference sequence). The CDR3 contains 14 residues. The CDR3 nucleotides are TGTGCCAGCAGGGCCGCTAGCGGTTACAATGAGCAGTTCTTC. Its translation is CASRAASGYNEQFF.

The genes are TRBV5-1 and TRBJ1-1; weak D call: TRBD1 (5 bases). CDR3 size: 15 residues. With 6 bases removed from V and 3 bases from J, the gap between germline ends came to 18 bases. CDR1 SGHRS and CDR2 YFSETQ come from the germline V gene. CDR3 nucleotides: TGCGCCAGCACGGCAGGGTTAATACGGGACACTGAAGCTTTCTTT. Protein sequence: CASTAGLIRDTEAFF. The full variable domain, completed using reference TRBV5-1 and TRBJ1-1, is KAGVTQTPRYLIKTRGQQVTLSCSPISGHRSVSWYQQTPGQGLQFLFEYFSETQRNKGNFPGRFSGRQFSNSRSEMNVSTLELGDSALYLCASTAGLIRDTEAFFGQGTRLTVV.

CDR3 sequence reads: CASSPGGGDTGELFF. The CDR3, as DNA: TGTGCCAGCAGCCCCGGGGGGGGTGACACCGGGGAGCTGTTTTTT. The chain links TRBV13 to TRBJ2-2; TRBD2 agrees at 8 bases. The CDR3 length is 15 residues. After removal of 5 bases from V and 3 bases from J, the junction contained 5 bases not matched to a gene. Germline V lookup: CDR1 PRHDT, CDR2 FYEKMQ (reference sequence).